The next 9 T cell receptor beta chains were all read from a single sample in a study of T cell changes during pregnancy in multiple sclerosis. Clones were read by immunoSEQ multiplex PCR, and TCRdb kept only the in-frame ones, dropping some. The table lists 30,000 or so clones, about 93% of them singletons, with 0.4% to 0.55% in the top ten. The sequenced sample was CD4+ T cells from peripheral blood mononuclear cells, obtained after pregnancy. The source of these receptors is a female donor with multiple sclerosis, enrolled in a pregnancy study.

This chain connects TRBV5-8 to TRBJ2-1; 7 bases fit TRBD1. Trimming took 2 bases from V and 13 from J; bases not matched to a gene: 18. Germline loops: CDR1 SGHTS, CDR2 YDEGEE. CDR3 length: 16 amino acids. In DNA form, the CDR3 reads TGTGCCAGCAGCTTAGCCCGATTGACAGGGAAGGGTCCCCAGTTCTTC. Its translation is CASSLARLTGKGPQFF.

CDR3 amino acids: CASGWGSGSYEQYF. Here the CDR3 DNA reads TGTGCCAGCGGCTGGGGTAGCGGGAGTTACGAGCAGTACTTC. This rearrangement joins TRBV11-2 to TRBJ2-7, with TRBD2 identical over 9 bases. Trimming cost V 8 bases and J 4 bases; bases outside gene matches: 9. Germline-derived CDR1 and CDR2 are SGHAT and FQNNGV. The CDR3 sequence is 14 residues long.

The chain uses TRBV6-5 and TRBJ2-7; 9 positions match TRBD1. V was clipped by 6 bases and J by 2 bases; unmatched bases: 5. This CDR3 region has 14 residues. CDR1 MNHEY and CDR2 SVGAGI come from the germline V gene. The CDR3 sequence is CASSRDRETYEQYF. CDR3 coding DNA: TGTGCCAGCAGCCGGGACAGGGAGACCTACGAGCAGTACTTC.

The chain links TRBV11-1 to TRBJ2-7; 7 nucleotides agree with TRBD1. Germline CDR1 and CDR2: SGHAT and FQDESV (reference sequence). The J segment lost 3 bases and the V segment lost 5 bases, leaving 4 bases of the junction unmatched. The CDR3 contains 13 residues. In nucleotides, the CDR3 is TGTGCCAGCAGCGGGACAGATTACTACGAGCAGTACTTC. This encodes CASSGTDYYEQYF.

V usage is TRBV25-1 and J usage is TRBJ2-5; tentatively, D is TRBD2 (6 bases). Germline CDR1 reads MGHDK; CDR2 reads SYGVNS. The CDR3 runs 14 residues. Trimming removed 6 bases from V and 2 bases from J, with 13 bases in between. Here the CDR3 DNA reads TGTGCCAGCAGCGAAAGGGAGGTACAAGAGACCCAGTACTTC. It codes for CASSEREVQETQYF. Complete variable domain (other parts from reference TRBV25-1 and TRBJ2-5): EADIYQTPRYLVIGTGKKITLECSQTMGHDKMYWYQQDPGMELHLIHYSYGVNSTEKGDLSSESTVSRIRTEHFPLTLESARPSHTSQYLCASSEREVQETQYFGPGTRLLVL.

J is TRBJ2-5 and V is TRBV5-1, with D tentatively TRBD1 (5 bases). Germline CDR1 and CDR2: SGHRS and YFSETQ. The CDR3 has 15 residues. Trimming removed 2 bases at V and 4 bases at J, with 15 bases between. The CDR3 DNA follows: TGCGCCAGCAGCTTCCAAGGGCAGGGCTTAGAGACCCAGTACTTC. Protein sequence: CASSFQGQGLETQYF.

This chain uses TRBV29-1 with TRBJ1-5; D uncertain. V was pared by 5 bases and J by 7 bases, with 12 bases between. The CDR3 has 12 residues. Germline loops: CDR1 SQVTM, CDR2 ANQGSEA. The DNA for the CDR3 is TGCAGCGTTCAGGCAGCGGACCAGCCCCAGCATTTT. It translates to CSVQAADQPQHF.

This clone was detected once. The gene calls are TRBV18 and TRBJ2-1; TRBD2 might be the D (5 bases). CDR1 and CDR2 (germline): KGHSH, LQKENI. V lost 2 bases and J lost 6, with 14 bases in between. The length of the CDR3 is 15 residues. DNA of the CDR3: TGTGCCAGCTCACCAATCCTAGCCCCTCGCAATGAGCAGTTCTTC. The encoded protein is CASSPILAPRNEQFF.

The table lists this clone with a count of one. The J gene is TRBJ2-7, the V gene TRBV5-6; a possible D gene is TRBD2 (6 bases). Trimming took off 5 bases at V and 0 bases at J, with 12 bases between the two ends. The CDR3 sequence is 14 residues long. CDR1 and CDR2 (germline): SGHDT, YYEEEE. CDR3 amino acids: CASSWGRRSYEQYF. The CDR3 DNA reads as TGTGCCAGCAGTTGGGGGAGGCGCTCCTACGAGCAGTACTTC.